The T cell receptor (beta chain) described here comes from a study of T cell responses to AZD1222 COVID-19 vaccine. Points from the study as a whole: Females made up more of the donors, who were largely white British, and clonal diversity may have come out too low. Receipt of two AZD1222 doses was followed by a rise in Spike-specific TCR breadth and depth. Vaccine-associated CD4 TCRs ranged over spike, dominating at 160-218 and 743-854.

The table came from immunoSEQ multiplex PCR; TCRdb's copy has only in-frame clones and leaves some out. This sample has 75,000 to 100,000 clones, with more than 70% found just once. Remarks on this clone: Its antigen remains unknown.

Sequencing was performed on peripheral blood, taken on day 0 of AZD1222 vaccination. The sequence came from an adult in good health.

The CDR3 loop is CASSLAPGTAYEQYF. The DNA of the CDR3 is TGCGCCAGCAGCTTGGCGCCCGGGACAGCTTACGAGCAGTACTTC. The rearrangement joins TRBV5-1 to TRBJ2-7; 7 positions agree with TRBD1. Germline V lookup: CDR1 SGHRS, CDR2 YFSETQ. The V and J ends lost 0 bases and 4 bases, in that order; junction bases with no gene match: 7. The CDR3 contains 15 residues.